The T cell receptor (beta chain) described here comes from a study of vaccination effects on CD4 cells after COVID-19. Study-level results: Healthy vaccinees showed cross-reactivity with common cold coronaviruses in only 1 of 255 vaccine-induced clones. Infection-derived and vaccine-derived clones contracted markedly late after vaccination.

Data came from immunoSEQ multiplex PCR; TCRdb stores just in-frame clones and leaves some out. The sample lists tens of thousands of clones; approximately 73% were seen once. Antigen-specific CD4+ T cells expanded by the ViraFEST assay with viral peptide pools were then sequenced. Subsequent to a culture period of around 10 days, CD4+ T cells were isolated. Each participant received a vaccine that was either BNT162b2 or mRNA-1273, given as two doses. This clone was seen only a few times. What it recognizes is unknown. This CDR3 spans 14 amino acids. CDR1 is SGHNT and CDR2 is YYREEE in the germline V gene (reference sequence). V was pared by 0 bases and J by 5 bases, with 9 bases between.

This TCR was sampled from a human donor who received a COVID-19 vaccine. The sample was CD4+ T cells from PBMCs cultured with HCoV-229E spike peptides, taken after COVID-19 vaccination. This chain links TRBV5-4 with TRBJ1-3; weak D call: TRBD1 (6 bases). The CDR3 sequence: CASSLEQGRNTIYF. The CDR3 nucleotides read TGTGCCAGCAGCTTGGAACAGGGAAGAAACACCATATATTTT.